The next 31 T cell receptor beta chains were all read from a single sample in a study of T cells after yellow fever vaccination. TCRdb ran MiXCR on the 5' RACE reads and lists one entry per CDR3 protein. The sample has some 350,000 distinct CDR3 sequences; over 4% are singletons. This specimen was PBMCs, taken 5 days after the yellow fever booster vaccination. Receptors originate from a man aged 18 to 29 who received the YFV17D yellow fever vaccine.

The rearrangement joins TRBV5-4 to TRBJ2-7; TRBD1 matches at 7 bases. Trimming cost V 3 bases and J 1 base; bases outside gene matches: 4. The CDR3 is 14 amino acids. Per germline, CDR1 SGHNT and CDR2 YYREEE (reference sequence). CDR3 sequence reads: CASSSATGSYEQYF. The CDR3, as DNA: TGTGCCAGCAGCTCCGCGACAGGGTCCTACGAGCAGTACTTC.

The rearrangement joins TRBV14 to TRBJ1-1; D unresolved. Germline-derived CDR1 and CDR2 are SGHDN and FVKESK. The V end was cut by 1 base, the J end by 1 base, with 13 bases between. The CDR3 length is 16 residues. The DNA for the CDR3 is TGTGCCAGCAGCCAAGCGATAGGGCTCTCGAACACTGAAGCTTTCTTT. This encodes CASSQAIGLSNTEAFF.

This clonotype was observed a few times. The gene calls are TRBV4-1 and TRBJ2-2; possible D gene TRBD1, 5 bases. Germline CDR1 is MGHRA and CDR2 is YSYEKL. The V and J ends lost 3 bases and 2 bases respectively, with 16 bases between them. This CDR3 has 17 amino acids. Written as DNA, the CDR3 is TGCGCCAGCAGCCAGAACCTGGTGGACATCAACACCGGGGAGCTGTTTTTT. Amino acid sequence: CASSQNLVDINTGELFF.

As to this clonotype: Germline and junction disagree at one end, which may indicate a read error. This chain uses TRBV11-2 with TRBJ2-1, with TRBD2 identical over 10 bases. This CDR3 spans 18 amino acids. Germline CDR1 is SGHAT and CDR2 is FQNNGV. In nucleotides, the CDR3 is TGTGCCAGCAGCTTAGATCTGCCCCTAGCGGGGGCGTACAGTGAGCAGTTCTTC. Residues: CASSLDLPLAGAYSEQFF. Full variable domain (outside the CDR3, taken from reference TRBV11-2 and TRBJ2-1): EAGVAQSPRYKIIEKRQSVAFWCNPISGHATLYWYQQILGQGPKLLIQFQNNGVVDDSQLPKDRFSAERLKGVDSTLKIQPAKLEDSAVYLCASSLDLPLAGAYSEQFFGPGTRLTVL.

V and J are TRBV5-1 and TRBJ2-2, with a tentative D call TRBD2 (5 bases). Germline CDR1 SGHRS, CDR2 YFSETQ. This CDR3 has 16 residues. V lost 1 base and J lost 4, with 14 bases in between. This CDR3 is CASSLTGNPSTGELFF. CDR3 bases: TGCGCCAGCAGCTTGACCGGGAACCCGTCCACCGGGGAGCTGTTTTTT.

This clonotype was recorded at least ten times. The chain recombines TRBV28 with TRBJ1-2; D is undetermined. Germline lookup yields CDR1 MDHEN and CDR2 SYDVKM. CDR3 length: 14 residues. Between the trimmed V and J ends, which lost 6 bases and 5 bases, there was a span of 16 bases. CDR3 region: CASSLKGSRYGYTF. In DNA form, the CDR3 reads TGTGCCAGCAGCCTTAAGGGATCCCGGTATGGCTACACCTTC.

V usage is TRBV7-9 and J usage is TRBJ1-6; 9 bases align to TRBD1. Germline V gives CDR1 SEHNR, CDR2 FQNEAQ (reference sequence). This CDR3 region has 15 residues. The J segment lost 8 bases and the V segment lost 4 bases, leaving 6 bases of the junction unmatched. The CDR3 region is CASSYSGTGHSPLHF. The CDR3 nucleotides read TGTGCCAGCAGCTATTCTGGGACAGGGCATTCACCCCTCCACTTT. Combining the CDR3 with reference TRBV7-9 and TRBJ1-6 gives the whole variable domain DTGVSQNPRHKITKRGQNVTFRCDPISEHNRLYWYRQTLGQGPEFLTYFQNEAQLEKSRLLSDRFSAERPKGSFSTLEIQRTEQGDSAMYLCASSYSGTGHSPLHFGNGTRLTVT.

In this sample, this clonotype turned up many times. The DNA for the CDR3 is TGTGCCAGCAGTTCCACAGGGGTCACTGAAGCTTTCTTT. Translating it yields CASSSTGVTEAFF. This chain uses TRBV7-9 with TRBJ1-1; 7 bases are a match to TRBD1. The CDR3 consists of 13 residues. V lost 6 bases and J lost 4; bases outside the gene matches: 5. From germline, CDR1 is SEHNR and CDR2 FQNEAQ (reference sequence).

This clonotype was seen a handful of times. CDR3 amino acids: CASRPHNRGSYEQYF. The CDR3 DNA is TGTGCCAGCAGACCGCACAACAGGGGGTCCTACGAGCAGTACTTC. The chain is built from TRBV6-5 and TRBJ2-7; 8 nucleotides line up with TRBD1. Unmatched junction bases numbered 8, after V lost 6 bases and J lost 1 base. The CDR3 loop spans 15 amino acids. Per germline, CDR1 MNHEY and CDR2 SVGAGI.

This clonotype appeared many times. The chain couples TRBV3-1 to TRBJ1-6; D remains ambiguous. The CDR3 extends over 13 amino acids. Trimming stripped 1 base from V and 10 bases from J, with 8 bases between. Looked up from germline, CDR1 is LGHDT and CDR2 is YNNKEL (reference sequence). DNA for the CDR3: TGTGCCAGCAGCCAAGCCATCGTCTCACCCCTCCACTTT. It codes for CASSQAIVSPLHF. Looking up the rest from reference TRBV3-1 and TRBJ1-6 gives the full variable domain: DTAVSQTPKYLVTQMGNDKSIKCEQNLGHDTMYWYKQDSKKFLKIMFSYNNKELIINETVPNRFSPKSPDKAHLNLHINSLELGDSAVYFCASSQAIVSPLHFGNGTRLTVT.

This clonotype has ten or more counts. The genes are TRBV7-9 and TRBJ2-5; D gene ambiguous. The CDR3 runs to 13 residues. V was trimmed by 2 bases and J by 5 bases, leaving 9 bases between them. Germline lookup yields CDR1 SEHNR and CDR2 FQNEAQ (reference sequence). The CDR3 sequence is CASSLRPRETQYF. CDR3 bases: TGTGCCAGCAGCTTAAGGCCCCGGGAGACCCAGTACTTC.

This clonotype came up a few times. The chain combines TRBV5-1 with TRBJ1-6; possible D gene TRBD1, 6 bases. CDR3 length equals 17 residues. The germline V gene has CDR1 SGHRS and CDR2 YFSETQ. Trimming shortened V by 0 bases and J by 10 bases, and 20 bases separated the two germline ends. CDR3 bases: TGCGCCAGCAGCTTGGGACAGCCGCCCGCAAGGGGGTCACCCCTCCACTTT. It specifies CASSLGQPPARGSPLHF. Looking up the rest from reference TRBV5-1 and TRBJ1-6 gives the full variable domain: KAGVTQTPRYLIKTRGQQVTLSCSPISGHRSVSWYQQTPGQGLQFLFEYFSETQRNKGNFPGRFSGRQFSNSRSEMNVSTLELGDSALYLCASSLGQPPARGSPLHFGNGTRLTVT.

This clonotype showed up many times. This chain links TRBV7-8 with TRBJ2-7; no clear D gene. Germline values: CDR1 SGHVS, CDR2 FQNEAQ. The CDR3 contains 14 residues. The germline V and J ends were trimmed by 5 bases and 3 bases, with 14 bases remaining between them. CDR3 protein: CASSLSTEYYEQYV. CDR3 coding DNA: TGTGCCAGCAGCCTTTCTACAGAATACTACGAGCAGTACGTC.

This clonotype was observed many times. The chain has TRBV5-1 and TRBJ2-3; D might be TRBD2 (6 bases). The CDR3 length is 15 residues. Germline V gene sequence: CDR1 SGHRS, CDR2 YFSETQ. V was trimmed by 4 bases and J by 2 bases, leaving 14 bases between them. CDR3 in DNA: TGCGCCAGCAGCCCCCCCGGGGGAGTCACAGATACGCAGTATTTT. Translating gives CASSPPGGVTDTQYF.

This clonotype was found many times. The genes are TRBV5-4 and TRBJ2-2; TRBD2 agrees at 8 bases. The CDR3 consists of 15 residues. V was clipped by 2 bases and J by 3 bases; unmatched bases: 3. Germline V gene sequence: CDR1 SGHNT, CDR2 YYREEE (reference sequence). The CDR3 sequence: CASSFGGADTGELFF. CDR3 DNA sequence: TGTGCCAGCAGCTTCGGGGGGGCGGACACCGGGGAGCTGTTTTTT.

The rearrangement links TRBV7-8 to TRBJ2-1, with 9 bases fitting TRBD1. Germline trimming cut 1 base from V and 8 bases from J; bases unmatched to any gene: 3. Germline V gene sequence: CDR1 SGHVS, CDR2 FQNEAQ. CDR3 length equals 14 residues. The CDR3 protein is CASSLGTGVYEQFF. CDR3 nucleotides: TGTGCCAGCAGCTTAGGGACAGGGGTTTATGAGCAGTTCTTC.

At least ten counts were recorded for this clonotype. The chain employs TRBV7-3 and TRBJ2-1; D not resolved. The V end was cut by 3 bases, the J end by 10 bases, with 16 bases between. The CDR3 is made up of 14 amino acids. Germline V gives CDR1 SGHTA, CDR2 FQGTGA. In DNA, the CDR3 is TGTGCCAGCAGCTTTAACCGCCTGGATGGGGAGCAGTTCTTC. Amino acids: CASSFNRLDGEQFF.

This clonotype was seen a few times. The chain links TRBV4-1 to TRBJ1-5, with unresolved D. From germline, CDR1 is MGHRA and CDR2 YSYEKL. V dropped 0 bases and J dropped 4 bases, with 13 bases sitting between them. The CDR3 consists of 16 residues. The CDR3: CASSQEGDTENQPQHF. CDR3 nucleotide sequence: TGCGCCAGCAGCCAAGAAGGTGACACAGAAAATCAGCCCCAGCATTTT.

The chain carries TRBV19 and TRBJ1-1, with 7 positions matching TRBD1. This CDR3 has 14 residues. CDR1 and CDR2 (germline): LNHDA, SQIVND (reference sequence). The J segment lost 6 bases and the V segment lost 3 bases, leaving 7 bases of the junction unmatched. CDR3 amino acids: CASSIIGQGAEAFF. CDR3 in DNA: TGTGCCAGTAGTATTATTGGGCAGGGGGCTGAAGCTTTCTTT. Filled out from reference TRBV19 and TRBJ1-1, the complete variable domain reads DGGITQSPKYLFRKEGQNVTLSCEQNLNHDAMYWYRQDPGQGLRLIYYSQIVNDFQKGDIAEGYSVSREKKESFPLTVTSAQKNPTAFYLCASSIIGQGAEAFFGQGTRLTVV.

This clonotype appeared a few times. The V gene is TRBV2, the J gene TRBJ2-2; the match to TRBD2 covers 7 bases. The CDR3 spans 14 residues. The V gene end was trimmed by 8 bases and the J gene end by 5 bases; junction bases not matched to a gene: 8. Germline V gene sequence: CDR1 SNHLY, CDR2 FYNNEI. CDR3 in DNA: TGTGCCAGCGGGAGGGAAAGAAATACCGGGGAGCTGTTTTTT. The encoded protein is CASGRERNTGELFF.

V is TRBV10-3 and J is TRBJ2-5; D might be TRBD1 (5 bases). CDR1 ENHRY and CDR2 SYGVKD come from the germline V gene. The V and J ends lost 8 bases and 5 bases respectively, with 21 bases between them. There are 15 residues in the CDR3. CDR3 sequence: CAIGAGPTVGETQYF. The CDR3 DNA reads TGTGCCATCGGTGCAGGGCCGACAGTCGGCGAGACCCAGTACTTC.

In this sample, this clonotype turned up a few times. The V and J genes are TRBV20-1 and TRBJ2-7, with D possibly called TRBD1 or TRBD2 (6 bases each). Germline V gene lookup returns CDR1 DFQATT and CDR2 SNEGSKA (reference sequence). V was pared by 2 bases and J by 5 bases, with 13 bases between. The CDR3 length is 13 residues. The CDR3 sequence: CSARPIGGHEQYF. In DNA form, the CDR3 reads TGCAGTGCTAGACCTATCGGGGGCCACGAGCAGTACTTC.

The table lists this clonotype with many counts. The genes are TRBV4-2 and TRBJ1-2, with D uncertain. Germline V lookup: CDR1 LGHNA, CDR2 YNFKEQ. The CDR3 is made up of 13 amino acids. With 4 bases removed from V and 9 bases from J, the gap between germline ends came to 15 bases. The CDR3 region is CASSPGDSRSYTF. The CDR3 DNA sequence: TGTGCCAGCAGCCCTGGGGATTCGCGGAGCTACACCTTC.

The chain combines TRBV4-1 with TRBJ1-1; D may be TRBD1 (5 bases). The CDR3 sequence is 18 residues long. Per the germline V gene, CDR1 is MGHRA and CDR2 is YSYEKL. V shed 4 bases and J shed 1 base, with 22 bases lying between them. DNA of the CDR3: TGCGCCAGCAGCCGACCCAGACTGAGAGGACACTGGAACACTGAAGCTTTCTTT. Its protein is CASSRPRLRGHWNTEAFF.

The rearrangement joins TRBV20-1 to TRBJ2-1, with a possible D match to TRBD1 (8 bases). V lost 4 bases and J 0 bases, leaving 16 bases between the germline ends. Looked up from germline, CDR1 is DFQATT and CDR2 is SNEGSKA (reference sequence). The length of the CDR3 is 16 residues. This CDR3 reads CSAIHRGGSSYNEQFF. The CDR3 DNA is TGCAGTGCTATTCACAGGGGGGGTAGCTCCTACAATGAGCAGTTCTTC.

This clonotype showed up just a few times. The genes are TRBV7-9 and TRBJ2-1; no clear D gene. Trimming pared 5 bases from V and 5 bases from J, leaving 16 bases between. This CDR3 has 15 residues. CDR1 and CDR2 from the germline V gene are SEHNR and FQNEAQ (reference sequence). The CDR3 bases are TGTGCCAGCAGCAATACCGCCGGACGTAACAATGAGCAGTTCTTC. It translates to CASSNTAGRNNEQFF.

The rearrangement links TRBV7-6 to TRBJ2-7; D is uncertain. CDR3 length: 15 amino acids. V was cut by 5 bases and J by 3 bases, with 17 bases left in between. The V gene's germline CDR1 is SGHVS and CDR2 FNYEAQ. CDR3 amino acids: CASSTSARFYYEQYF. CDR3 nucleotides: TGTGCCAGCAGCACCAGCGCCAGGTTCTACTACGAGCAGTACTTC.

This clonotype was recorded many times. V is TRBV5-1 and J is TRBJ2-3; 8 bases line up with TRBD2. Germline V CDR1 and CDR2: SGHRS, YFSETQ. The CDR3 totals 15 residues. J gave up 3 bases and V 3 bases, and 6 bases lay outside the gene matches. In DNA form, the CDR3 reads TGCGCCAGCAGCTCGGGACTAGGATTTACAGATACGCAGTATTTT. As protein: CASSSGLGFTDTQYF.

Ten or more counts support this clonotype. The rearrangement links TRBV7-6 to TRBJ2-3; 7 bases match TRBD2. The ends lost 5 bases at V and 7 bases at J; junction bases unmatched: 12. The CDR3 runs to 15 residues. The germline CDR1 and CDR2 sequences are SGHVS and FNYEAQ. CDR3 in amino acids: CASSRAGPGRNTQYF. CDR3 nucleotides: TGTGCCAGCAGCCGAGCGGGACCAGGGAGAAATACGCAGTATTTT.

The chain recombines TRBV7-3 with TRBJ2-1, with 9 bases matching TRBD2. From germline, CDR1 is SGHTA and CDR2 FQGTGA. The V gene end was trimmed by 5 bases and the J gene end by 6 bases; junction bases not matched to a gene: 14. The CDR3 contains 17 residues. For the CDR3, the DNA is TGTGCCAGCAGCCCTACGGGGATCAGCGGGGGGTTCAATGAGCAGTTCTTC. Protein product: CASSPTGISGGFNEQFF. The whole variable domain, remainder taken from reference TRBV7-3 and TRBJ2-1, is GAGVSQTPSNKVTEKGKYVELRCDPISGHTALYWYRQSLGQGPEFLIYFQGTGAADDSGLPNDRFFAVRPEGSVSTLKIQRTERGDSAVYLCASSPTGISGGFNEQFFGPGTRLTVL.

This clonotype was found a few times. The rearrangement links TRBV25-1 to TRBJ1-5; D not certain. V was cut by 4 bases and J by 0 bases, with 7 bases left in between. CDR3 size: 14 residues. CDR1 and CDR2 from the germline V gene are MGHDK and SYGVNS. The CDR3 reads CASSADGSNQPQHF. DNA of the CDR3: TGTGCCAGCAGTGCCGACGGTAGCAATCAGCCCCAGCATTTT.